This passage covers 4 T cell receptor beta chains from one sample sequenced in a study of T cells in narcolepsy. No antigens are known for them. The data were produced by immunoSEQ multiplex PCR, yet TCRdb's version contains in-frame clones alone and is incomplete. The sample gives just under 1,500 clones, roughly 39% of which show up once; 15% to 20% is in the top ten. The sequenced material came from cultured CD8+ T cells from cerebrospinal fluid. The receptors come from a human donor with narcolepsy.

This CDR3 is CASSLGDRLGQYF. The CDR3 coding sequence is TGTGCCAGCTCACTTGGGGACAGGTTGGGGCAGTACTTC. This chain uses TRBV18 with TRBJ2-7, with TRBD1 matching over 8 bases. The CDR3 consists of 13 residues. CDR1 KGHSH and CDR2 LQKENI come from the germline V gene. The J segment lost 9 bases and the V segment lost 4 bases, leaving 8 bases of the junction unmatched.

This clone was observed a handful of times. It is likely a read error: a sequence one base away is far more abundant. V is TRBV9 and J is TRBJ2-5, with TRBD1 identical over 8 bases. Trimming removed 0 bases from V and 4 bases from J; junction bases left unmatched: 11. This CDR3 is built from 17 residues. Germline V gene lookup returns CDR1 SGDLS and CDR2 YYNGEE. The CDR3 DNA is TGTGCCAGCAGCGTAGGAGATGGGGACAGGTGGGCAGAGACCCAGTACTTC. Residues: CASSVGDGDRWAETQYF.

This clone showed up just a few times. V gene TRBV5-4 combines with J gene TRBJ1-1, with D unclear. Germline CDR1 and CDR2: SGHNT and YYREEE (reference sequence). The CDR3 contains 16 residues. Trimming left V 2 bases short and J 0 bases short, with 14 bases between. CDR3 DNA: TGTGCCAGCAGCTTCGGTCCAAGGGAGATGAACACTGAAGCTTTCTTT. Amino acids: CASSFGPREMNTEAFF.

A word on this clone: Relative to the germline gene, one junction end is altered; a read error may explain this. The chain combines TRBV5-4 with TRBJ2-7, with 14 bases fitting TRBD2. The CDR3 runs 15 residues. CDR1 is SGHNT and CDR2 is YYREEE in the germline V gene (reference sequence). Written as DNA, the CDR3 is TGCGCCAGCAGCCAGACTAGCGGGGGGGCCCTCGAGCAGTACTTC. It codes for CASSQTSGGALEQYF.